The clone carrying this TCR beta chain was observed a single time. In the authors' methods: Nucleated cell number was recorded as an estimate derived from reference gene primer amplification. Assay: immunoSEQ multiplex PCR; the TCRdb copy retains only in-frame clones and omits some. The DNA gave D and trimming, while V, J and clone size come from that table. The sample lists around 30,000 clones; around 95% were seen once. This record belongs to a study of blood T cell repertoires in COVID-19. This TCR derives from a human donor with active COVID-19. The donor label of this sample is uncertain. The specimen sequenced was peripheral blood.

The CDR3 bases are TGTGCCAGCAGCACTCGCGGGGGCACAGATACGCAGTATTTT. Its translation: CASSTRGGTDTQYF. V and J are TRBV9 and TRBJ2-3; possible D gene TRBD2, 6 bases. The CDR3 has 14 residues. V lost 4 bases and J lost 1, with 10 bases in between. The germline CDR1 and CDR2 sequences are SGDLS and YYNGEE.